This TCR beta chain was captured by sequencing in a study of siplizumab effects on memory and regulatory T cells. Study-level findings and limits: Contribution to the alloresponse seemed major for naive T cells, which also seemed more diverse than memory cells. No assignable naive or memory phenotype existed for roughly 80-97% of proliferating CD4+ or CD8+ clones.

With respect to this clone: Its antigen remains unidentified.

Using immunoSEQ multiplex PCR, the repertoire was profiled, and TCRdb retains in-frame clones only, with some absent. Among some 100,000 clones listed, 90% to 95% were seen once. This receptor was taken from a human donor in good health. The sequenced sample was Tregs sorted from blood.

The CDR3 spells CASSLVRTSAPSLYNEQFF. The CDR3 DNA follows: TGTGCCAGCAGCTTAGTGAGGACTAGCGCCCCTAGTTTATACAATGAGCAGTTCTTC. This chain links TRBV7-6 with TRBJ2-1; TRBD2 agrees at 9 bases. This CDR3 has 19 residues. Losses at the gene ends were 1 base for V and 4 bases for J; bases not matched to a gene: 14. CDR1 and CDR2 (germline): SGHVS, FNYEAQ.